One and the same sample provided the 7 T cell receptor beta chains below, sequenced in a study of blood T cell repertoires in COVID-19. This table comes from immunoSEQ multiplex PCR, and its TCRdb copy is limited to in-frame clones, with some not included. This table has over 120,000 clones, over 70% appearing once. The specimen was PBMCs or T cells enriched from blood (not recorded which). All receptors come from a man in his sixties who had recovered from COVID-19.

The V call is TRBV27, the J call TRBJ1-1; D perhaps matches TRBD1 (6 bases). This CDR3 is 15 amino acids long. V was trimmed by 2 bases and J by 1 base, leaving 11 bases between them. CDR1 and CDR2 from the germline V gene are MNHEY and SMNVEV (reference sequence). In DNA form, the CDR3 reads TGTGCCAGCAGTTTAGCTGGGACAACGAACACTGAAGCTTTCTTT. It yields the protein CASSLAGTTNTEAFF.

This chain uses TRBV30 with TRBJ1-5, with 9 bases aligning to TRBD1. This CDR3 is built from 15 residues. V was pared by 0 bases and J by 11 bases, with 11 bases of the junction left unmatched. Germline loops: CDR1 GTSNPN, CDR2 SVGIG (reference sequence). The CDR3 DNA sequence: TGTGCCTGGAGTGTTGGGGGGACAGGGCAATCGACCCAGCATTTT. Its translation: CAWSVGGTGQSTQHF.

The chain employs TRBV27 and TRBJ2-1; D perhaps matches TRBD2 (5 bases). From germline, CDR1 is MNHEY and CDR2 SMNVEV (reference sequence). CDR3 length equals 14 residues. Trimming removed 5 bases from V and 6 bases from J, with 14 bases in between. The CDR3 sequence is CASSARLPGNEQFF. As DNA, the CDR3 is TGTGCCAGCAGTGCCCGACTACCAGGCAATGAGCAGTTCTTC.

This clone turned up a few times. The CDR3 nucleotides read TGTGCCAGCAGCCAAGCCCGGACAGGGTTTTCACCCCTCCACTTT. It translates to CASSQARTGFSPLHF. The chain joins TRBV4-2 to TRBJ1-6; 8 nucleotides align to TRBD1. Germline assignment: CDR1 LGHNA and CDR2 YNFKEQ. V trimming: 1 base; J trimming: 9 bases; junction bases outside the gene matches: 5. This CDR3 is built from 15 residues.

J is TRBJ2-2 and V is TRBV11-3; the match to TRBD2 covers 8 bases. With 5 bases clipped from V and 4 bases from J, the junction kept 6 bases outside the gene matches. In germline, CDR1 is SGHNT, CDR2 YENEEA. The CDR3 is 15 amino acids. Here the CDR3 DNA reads TGTGCCAGCAGCCCCACCGGGGGGGCCACCGGGGAGCTGTTTTTT. Its protein product is CASSPTGGATGELFF.

V is TRBV11-2 and J is TRBJ1-2; D unclear. The CDR3 loop spans 16 amino acids. From germline, CDR1 is SGHAT and CDR2 FQNNGV. V lost 5 bases, J lost 7 bases, and 23 bases lay in between. Here the CDR3 DNA reads TGTGCCAGCAGCCTACCGCACCCACGGGGATCGGGTGGCTACACCTTC. Translated: CASSLPHPRGSGGYTF.

V usage is TRBV28 and J usage is TRBJ1-5; D uncertain. CDR1 is MDHEN, CDR2 SYDVKM, per germline. The CDR3 totals 15 residues. Trimming cost V 5 bases and J 2 bases, with 13 bases left between them. CDR3 region: CASSPPPEGNQPQHF. Written as DNA, the CDR3 is TGTGCCAGCAGTCCCCCCCCCGAGGGCAATCAGCCCCAGCATTTT.